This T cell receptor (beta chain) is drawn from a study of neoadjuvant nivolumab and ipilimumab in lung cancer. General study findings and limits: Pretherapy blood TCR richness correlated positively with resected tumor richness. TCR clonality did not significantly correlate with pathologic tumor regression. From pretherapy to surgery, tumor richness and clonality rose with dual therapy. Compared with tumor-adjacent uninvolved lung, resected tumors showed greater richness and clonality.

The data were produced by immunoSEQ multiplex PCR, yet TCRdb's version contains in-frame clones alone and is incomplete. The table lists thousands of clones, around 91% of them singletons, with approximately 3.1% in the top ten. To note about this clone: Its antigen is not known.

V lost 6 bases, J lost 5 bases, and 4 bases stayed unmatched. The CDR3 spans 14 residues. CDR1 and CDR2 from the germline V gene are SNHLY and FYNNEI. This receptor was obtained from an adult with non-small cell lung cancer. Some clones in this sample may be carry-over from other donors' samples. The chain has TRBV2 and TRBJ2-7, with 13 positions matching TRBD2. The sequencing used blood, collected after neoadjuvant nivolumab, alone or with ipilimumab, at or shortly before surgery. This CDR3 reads CASRGLAGSNEQYF. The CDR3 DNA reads TGTGCCAGCAGGGGACTAGCGGGATCCAACGAGCAGTACTTC.